This T cell receptor beta chain was observed in a study of cytomegalovirus exposure and HLA in healthy donors. The protocol was immunoSEQ multiplex PCR, while the TCRdb copy is restricted to in-frame clones and leaves out a portion. The sample has around 180,000 clones, roughly 84% seen once; the top ten hold roughly 7%. Germline lookup yields CDR1 MDHEN and CDR2 SYDVKM. V shed 6 bases and J 2 bases; nucleotides not matched to a gene: 13. The length of the CDR3 is 17 residues. Donors were drawn from the approximately 130-subject validation cohort, separate from the 666-subject first cohort. Notes on the study in general: Whilst most TCR sequences proved rare, a subset of public TCRs occurred across many donors. In vitro testing confirmed a few CMV-associated chains as specific for CMV antigens. It was reportedly the case that the classifier diagnosed cytomegalovirus status with high specificity and sensitivity.

As to this clone: The antigen is undetermined.

The receptor comes from a man aged 18 to 29 in good health and CMV-seropositive. The chain links TRBV28 to TRBJ1-5; 7 nucleotides match TRBD1. Sequencing used PBMCs. CDR3 nucleotides: TGTGCCAGCAGACTTAGGAGGGGGCAGGGGGGCAATCAGCCCCAGCATTTT. The encoded protein is CASRLRRGQGGNQPQHF. The full variable domain, in which reference TRBV28 and TRBJ1-5 provide the parts outside the CDR3, is DVKVTQSSRYLVKRTGEKVFLECVQDMDHENMFWYRQDPGLGLRLIYFSYDVKMKEKGDIPEGYSVSREKKERFSLILESASTNQTSMYLCASRLRRGQGGNQPQHFGDGTRLSIL.